Only a few counts were recorded for the clone carrying this TCR beta chain. Antigen unknown. The sample belongs to a study of T cells after yellow fever vaccination. Study results and caveats: Most primary-vaccination clones reappeared after the booster (96% CD4, about 90% CD8). A limited proportion of clonotypes was detected within both the CD4 and CD8 compartments.

The germline V gene encodes CDR1 SGHNT and CDR2 YENEEA. Trimming took 4 bases from V and 8 from J, leaving 15 bases between them. This CDR3 contains 14 residues. They built TCR cDNA with 5'RACE template switching, a step that put in a universal primer site and UMIs. MiXCR was run by TCRdb on the 5' RACE reads, yielding one entry per CDR3 protein. The sample includes roughly 350,000 distinct CDR3 sequences, roughly 4% of them seen just once. The sample in question was PBMCs, obtained 5 days after the yellow fever booster vaccination. The V gene is TRBV11-3, the J gene TRBJ2-1, with D maybe TRBD2 (5 bases). This clonotype originated in a man younger than 30 who received the YFV17D yellow fever vaccine. The CDR3 sequence is CASSSPAGGDEQFF. The CDR3 DNA reads TGTGCCAGCAGCTCCCCCGCGGGTGGGGATGAGCAGTTCTTC.